This T cell receptor beta chain emerged from a study of PD-1 blockade in mismatch repair-deficient tumors. Whole-study results and caveats: Rapid post-treatment expansion, then contraction, generally preceding radiologic response, marked tumor-resident clones.

Sequenced by immunoSEQ multiplex PCR; TCRdb stores in-frame clones only, minus some. Of fewer than 100,000 clones detected, 81% appear once; the ten largest clones hold about 2.6%. A few pembrolizumab responders had their TCRs sequenced. V gave up 5 bases and J gave up 4 bases, with 16 bases separating them. The length of the CDR3 is 15 residues. Germline CDR1 is MNHEY and CDR2 is SVGAGI. The table lists this clone with a few counts. Its antigen is undetermined. This clonotype was obtained from an adult with mismatch repair-deficient cancer. The gene calls are TRBV6-5 and TRBJ2-3; perhaps D is TRBD1 or TRBD2 (7 bases each). This specimen was peripheral blood, taken 12 weeks after starting pembrolizumab. CDR3 in amino acids: CASSRRQGGADTQYF. CDR3 nucleotides: TGTGCCAGCAGTCGTCGACAGGGAGGGGCAGATACGCAGTATTTT.